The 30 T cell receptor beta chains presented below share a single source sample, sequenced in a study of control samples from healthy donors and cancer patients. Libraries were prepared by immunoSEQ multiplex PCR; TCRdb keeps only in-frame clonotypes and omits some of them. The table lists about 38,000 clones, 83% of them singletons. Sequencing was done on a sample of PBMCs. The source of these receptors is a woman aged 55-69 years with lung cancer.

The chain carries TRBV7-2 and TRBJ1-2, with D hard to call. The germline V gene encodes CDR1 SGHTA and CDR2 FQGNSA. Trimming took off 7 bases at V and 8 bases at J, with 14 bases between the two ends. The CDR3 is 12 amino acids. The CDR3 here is CASTIWGEGYTF. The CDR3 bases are TGTGCCAGCACCATATGGGGAGAGGGCTACACCTTC.

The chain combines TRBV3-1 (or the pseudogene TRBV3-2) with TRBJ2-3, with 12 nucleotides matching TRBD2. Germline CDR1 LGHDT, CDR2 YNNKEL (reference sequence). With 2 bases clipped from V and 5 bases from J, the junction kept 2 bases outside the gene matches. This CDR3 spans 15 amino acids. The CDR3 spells CASSQMTSGGDTQYF. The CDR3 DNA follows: TGTGCCAGCAGCCAAATGACTAGCGGGGGAGATACGCAGTATTTT.

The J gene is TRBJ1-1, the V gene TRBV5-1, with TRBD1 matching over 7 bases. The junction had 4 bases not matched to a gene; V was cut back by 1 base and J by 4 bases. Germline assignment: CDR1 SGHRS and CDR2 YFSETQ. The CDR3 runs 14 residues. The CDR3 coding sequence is TGCGCCAGCAGCTTGACAGGGGTGTCCACTGAAGCTTTCTTT. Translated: CASSLTGVSTEAFF. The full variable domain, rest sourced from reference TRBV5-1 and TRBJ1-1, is KAGVTQTPRYLIKTRGQQVTLSCSPISGHRSVSWYQQTPGQGLQFLFEYFSETQRNKGNFPGRFSGRQFSNSRSEMNVSTLELGDSALYLCASSLTGVSTEAFFGQGTRLTVV.

This chain's CDR3 is CASSHPVGIGDSPLHF. The CDR3 bases are TGTGCCAGCAGCCACCCGGTGGGCATTGGGGATTCACCCCTCCACTTT. The chain combines TRBV5-8 with TRBJ1-6; no clear D. Between the trimmed V and J ends, which lost 4 bases and 8 bases, there was a span of 19 bases. The germline V gene encodes CDR1 SGHTS and CDR2 YDEGEE. This CDR3 is 16 amino acids long.

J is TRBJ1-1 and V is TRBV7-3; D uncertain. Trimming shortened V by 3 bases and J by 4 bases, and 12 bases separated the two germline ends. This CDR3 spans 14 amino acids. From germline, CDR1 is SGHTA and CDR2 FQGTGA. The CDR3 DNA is TGTGCCAGCAGCTTTACGGGCGCGGGCACTGAAGCTTTCTTT. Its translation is CASSFTGAGTEAFF.

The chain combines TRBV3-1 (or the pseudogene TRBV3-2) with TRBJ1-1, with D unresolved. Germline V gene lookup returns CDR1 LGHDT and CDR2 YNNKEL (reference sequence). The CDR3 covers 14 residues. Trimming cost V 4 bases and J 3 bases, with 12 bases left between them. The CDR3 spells CASSLPQRDTEAFF. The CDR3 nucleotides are TGTGCCAGCAGCCTTCCCCAGCGGGACACTGAAGCTTTCTTT.

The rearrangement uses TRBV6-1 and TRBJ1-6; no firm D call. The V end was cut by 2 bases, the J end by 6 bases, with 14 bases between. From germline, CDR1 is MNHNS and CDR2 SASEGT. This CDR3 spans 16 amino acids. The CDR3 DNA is TGTGCCAGCAGTGAATTGGGAGGTTTTACTAATTCACCCCTCCACTTT. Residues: CASSELGGFTNSPLHF.

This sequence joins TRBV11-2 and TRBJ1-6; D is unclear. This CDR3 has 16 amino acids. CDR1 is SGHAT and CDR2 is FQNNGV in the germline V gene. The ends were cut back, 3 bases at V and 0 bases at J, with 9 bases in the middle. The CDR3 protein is CASSFGPSSYNSPLHF. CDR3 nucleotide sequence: TGTGCCAGCAGCTTCGGGCCGAGCTCCTATAATTCACCCCTCCACTTT.

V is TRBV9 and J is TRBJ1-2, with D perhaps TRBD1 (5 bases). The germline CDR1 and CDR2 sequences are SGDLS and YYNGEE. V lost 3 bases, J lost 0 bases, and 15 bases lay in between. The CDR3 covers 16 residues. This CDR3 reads CASSAGGGVTNYGYTF. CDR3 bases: TGTGCCAGCAGCGCAGGTGGAGGGGTGACTAACTATGGCTACACCTTC.

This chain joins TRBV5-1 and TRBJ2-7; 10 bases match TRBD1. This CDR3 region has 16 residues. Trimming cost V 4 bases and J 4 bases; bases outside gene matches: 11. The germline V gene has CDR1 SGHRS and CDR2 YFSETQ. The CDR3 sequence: CASSREPGQGTYEQYF. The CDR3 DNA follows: TGCGCCAGCAGCCGAGAGCCGGGACAGGGGACGTACGAGCAGTACTTC.

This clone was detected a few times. The CDR3 sequence: CASSLPLDRDLYNEQFF. The CDR3 DNA reads as TGTGCCAGCAGCCTCCCCTTGGACAGGGACCTCTACAATGAGCAGTTCTTC. The chain recombines TRBV5-6 with TRBJ2-1, with 8 bases that match TRBD1. Per germline, CDR1 SGHDT and CDR2 YYEEEE. J lost 3 bases, V lost 4 bases, and 12 bases had no gene match. The CDR3 sequence is 17 residues long.

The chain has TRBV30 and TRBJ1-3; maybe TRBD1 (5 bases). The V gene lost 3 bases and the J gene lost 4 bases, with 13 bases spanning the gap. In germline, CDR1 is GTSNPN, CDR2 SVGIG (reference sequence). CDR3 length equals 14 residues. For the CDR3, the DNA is TGTGCCTGGAGGGGACCGTCTAAGGGAAACACCATATATTTT. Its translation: CAWRGPSKGNTIYF.

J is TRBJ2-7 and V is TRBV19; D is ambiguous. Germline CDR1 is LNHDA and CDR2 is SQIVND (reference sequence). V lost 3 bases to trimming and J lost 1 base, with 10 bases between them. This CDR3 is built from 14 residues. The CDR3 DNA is TGTGCCAGTAGTATTAAAGAGAAATCCTACGAGCAGTACTTC. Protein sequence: CASSIKEKSYEQYF.

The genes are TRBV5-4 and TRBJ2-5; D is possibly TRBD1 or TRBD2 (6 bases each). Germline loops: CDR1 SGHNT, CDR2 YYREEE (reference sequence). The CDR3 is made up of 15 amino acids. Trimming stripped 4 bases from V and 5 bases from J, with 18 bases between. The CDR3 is CASSRWEQGGETQYF. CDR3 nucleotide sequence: TGTGCCAGCAGCCGTTGGGAGCAAGGGGGGGAGACCCAGTACTTC.

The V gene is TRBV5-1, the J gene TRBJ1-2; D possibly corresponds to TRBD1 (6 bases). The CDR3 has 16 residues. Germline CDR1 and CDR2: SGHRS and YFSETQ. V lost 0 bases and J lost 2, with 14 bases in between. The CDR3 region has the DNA TGCGCCAGCAGCTTGGCCATTGGGGGCCTCAACTATGGCTACACCTTC. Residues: CASSLAIGGLNYGYTF.

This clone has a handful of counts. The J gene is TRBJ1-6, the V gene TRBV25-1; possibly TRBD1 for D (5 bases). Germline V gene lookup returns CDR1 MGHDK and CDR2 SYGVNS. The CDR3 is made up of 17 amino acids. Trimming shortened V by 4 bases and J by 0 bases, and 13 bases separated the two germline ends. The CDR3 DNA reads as TGTGCCAGCAGTGCCGGGACGGCCAGCTCCTATAATTCACCCCTCCACTTT. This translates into CASSAGTASSYNSPLHF.

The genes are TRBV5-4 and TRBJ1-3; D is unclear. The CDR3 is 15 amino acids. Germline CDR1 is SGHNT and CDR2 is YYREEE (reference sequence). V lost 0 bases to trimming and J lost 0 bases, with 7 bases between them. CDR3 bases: TGTGCCAGCAGCTTGGGTTGGAGCTCTGGAAACACCATATATTTT. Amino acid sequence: CASSLGWSSGNTIYF.

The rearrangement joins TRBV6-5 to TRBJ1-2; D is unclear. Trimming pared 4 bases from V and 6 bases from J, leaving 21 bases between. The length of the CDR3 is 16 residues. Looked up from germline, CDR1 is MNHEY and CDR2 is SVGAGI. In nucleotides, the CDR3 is TGTGCCAGCAGTTTCAACACCGCGAGGCCCCTCGATGGCTACACCTTC. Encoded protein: CASSFNTARPLDGYTF.

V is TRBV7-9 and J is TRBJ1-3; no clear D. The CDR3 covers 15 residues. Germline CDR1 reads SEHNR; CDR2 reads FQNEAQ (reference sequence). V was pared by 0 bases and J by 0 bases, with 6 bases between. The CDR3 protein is CASSLAAYSGNTIYF. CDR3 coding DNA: TGTGCCAGCAGCTTAGCGGCTTACTCTGGAAACACCATATATTTT.

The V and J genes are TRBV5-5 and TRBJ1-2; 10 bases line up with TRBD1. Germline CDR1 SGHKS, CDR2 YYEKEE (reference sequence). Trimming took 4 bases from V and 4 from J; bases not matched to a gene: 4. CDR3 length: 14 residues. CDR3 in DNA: TGTGCCAGCAGCCCCTGGACAGGGGGCTATGGCTACACCTTC. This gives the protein CASSPWTGGYGYTF.

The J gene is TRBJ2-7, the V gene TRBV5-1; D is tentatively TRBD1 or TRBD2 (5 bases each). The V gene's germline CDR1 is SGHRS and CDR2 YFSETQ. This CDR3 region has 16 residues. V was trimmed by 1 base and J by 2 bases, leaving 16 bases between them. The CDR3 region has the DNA TGCGCCAGCAGCTTGCAAAGGGGAGTAAGCGCCTACGAGCAGTACTTC. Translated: CASSLQRGVSAYEQYF.

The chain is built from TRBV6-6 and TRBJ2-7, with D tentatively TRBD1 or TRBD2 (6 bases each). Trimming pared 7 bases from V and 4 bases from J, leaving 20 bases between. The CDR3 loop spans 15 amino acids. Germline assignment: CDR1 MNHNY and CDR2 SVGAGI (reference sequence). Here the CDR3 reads CASIEGGVGRYEQYF. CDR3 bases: TGTGCCAGCATAGAGGGGGGAGTTGGTCGTTACGAGCAGTACTTC.

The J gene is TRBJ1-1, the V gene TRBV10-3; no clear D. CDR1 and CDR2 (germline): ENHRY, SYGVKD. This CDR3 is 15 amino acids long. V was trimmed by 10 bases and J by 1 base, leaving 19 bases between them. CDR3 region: CATHGPVPRNTEAFF. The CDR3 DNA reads TGTGCCACGCACGGACCGGTCCCAAGGAACACTGAAGCTTTCTTT.

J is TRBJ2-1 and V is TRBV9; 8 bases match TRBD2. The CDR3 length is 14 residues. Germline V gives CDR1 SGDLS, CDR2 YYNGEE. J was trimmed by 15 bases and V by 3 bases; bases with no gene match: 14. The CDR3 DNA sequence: TGTGCCAGCAGCGCTGGGCTAGCGGGTCATGGGCCGTTCTTC. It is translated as CASSAGLAGHGPFF.

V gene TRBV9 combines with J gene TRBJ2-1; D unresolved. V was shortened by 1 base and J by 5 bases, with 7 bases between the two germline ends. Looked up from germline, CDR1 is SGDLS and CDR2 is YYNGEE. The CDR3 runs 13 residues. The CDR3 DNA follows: TGTGCCAGCAGCGTAACCGCCCACAATGAGCAGTTCTTC. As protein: CASSVTAHNEQFF.

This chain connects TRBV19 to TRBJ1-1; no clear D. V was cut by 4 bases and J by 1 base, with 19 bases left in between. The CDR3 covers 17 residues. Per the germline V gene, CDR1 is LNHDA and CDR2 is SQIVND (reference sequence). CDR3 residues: CASSTLHRRESNTEAFF. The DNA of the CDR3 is TGTGCCAGTAGTACACTTCACCGCCGGGAGTCGAACACTGAAGCTTTCTTT.

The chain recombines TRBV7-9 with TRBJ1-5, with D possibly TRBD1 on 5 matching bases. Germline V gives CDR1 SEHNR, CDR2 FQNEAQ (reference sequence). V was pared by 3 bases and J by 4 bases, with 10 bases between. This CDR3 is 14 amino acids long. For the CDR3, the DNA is TGTGCCAGCAGCTTGGCTGGGGGAAATCAGCCCCAGCATTTT. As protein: CASSLAGGNQPQHF. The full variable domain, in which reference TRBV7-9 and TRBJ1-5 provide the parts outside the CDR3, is DTGVSQNPRHKITKRGQNVTFRCDPISEHNRLYWYRQTLGQGPEFLTYFQNEAQLEKSRLLSDRFSAERPKGSFSTLEIQRTEQGDSAMYLCASSLAGGNQPQHFGDGTRLSIL.

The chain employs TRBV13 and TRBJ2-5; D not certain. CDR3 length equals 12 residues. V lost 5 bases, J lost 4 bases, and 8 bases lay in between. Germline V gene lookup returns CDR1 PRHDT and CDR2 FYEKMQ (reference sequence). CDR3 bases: TGTGCCAGCAGCCCGCGACGAGAGACCCAGTACTTC. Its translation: CASSPRRETQYF.

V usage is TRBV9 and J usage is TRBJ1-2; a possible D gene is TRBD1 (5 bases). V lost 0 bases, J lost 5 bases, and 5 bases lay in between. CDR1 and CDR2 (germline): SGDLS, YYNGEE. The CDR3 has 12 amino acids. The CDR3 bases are TGTGCCAGCAGCGTAGGGGGGTATGGCTACACCTTC. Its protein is CASSVGGYGYTF.

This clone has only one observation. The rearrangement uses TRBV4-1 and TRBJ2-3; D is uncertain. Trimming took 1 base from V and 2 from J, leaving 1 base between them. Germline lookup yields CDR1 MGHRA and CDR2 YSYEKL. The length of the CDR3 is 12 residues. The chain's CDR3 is CASSQATDTQYF. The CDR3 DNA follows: TGCGCCAGCAGCCAAGCCACAGATACGCAGTATTTT.